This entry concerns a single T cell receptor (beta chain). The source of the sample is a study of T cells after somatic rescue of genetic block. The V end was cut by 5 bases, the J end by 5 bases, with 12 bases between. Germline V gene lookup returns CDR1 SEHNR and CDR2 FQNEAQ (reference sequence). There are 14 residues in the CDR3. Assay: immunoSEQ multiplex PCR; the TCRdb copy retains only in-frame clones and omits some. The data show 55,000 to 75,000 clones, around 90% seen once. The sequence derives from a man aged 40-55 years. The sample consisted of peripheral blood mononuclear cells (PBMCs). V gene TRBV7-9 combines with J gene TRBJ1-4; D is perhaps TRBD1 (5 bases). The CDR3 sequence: CASSPGRGNEKLFF. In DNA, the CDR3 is TGTGCCAGCAGCCCGGGACGAGGGAATGAAAAACTGTTTTTT.